This T cell receptor (beta chain) was identified in a study of control samples from healthy donors and cancer patients. Assay: immunoSEQ multiplex PCR; the TCRdb copy retains only in-frame clones and omits some. The sample has 70,000 to 90,000 clones, about 95% seen once. Sequenced input: blood. The clonotype comes from a woman aged 35 to 49 in good health.

CDR3: CASSRLLAATDTQYF. CDR3 in DNA: TGTGCCAGCAGCCGCCTTCTAGCGGCCACAGATACGCAGTATTTT. The chain uses TRBV3-1 (or the pseudogene TRBV3-2) and TRBJ2-3; the match to TRBD2 covers 7 bases. Per the germline V gene, CDR1 is LGHDT and CDR2 is YNNKEL (reference sequence). CDR3 size: 15 residues. The V gene end was trimmed by 4 bases and the J gene end by 2 bases; junction bases not matched to a gene: 6.